The 23 T cell receptor beta chains presented below share a single source sample, sequenced in a study of blood T cells in healthy people across ages. A second 7 to 11 cycle PCR used barcoded and J-beta primers. Each CDR3 protein gets one entry after TCRdb re-called the 5' RACE reads with MiXCR. This table holds hundreds of thousands of distinct CDR3 sequences, about half found once. Material: blood. Receptors were obtained from a woman aged 60 to 75 in good health.

V usage is TRBV4-2 and J usage is TRBJ2-7; D not resolved. Between the trimmed V and J ends, which lost 0 bases and 3 bases, there was a span of 21 bases. The germline gives CDR1 LGHNA, CDR2 YNFKEQ. This CDR3 spans 18 amino acids. CDR3 nucleotide sequence: TGTGCCAGCAGCCAAGATCTGAGAGTAGGGCAGTCGGTCTACGAGCAGTACTTC. Its translation: CASSQDLRVGQSVYEQYF.

The chain uses TRBV28 and TRBJ2-7; the D is unclear. The CDR3 consists of 15 residues. V was shortened by 2 bases and J by 7 bases, with 18 bases between the two germline ends. Germline-derived CDR1 and CDR2 are MDHEN and SYDVKM. CDR3 region: CASSLEPGGDPEQYF. The CDR3 DNA reads as TGTGCCAGCAGTTTAGAGCCGGGTGGAGACCCGGAGCAGTACTTC.

This clonotype was observed a few times. The gene calls are TRBV28 and TRBJ2-7; TRBD2 agrees at 7 bases. The DNA matches TRBJ2-5 better at its end, which makes the J call doubtful. Germline CDR1 and CDR2: MDHEN and SYDVKM. CDR3 length equals 16 residues. The CDR3 bases are TGTGCCAGCTGGGGACTACTCCACTCTAGGGTAGAGACCCAGTACTTC. The encoded protein is CASWGLLHSRVETQYF.

The V gene is TRBV12-3 or TRBV12-4, the J gene TRBJ2-4, with D perhaps TRBD1 or TRBD2 (6 bases each). The CDR3 is made up of 14 amino acids. The V gene lost 3 bases and the J gene lost 13 bases, with 19 bases spanning the gap. CDR3 sequence: CASSFRGRQGEQYF. The CDR3 nucleotides read TGTGCCAGCAGTTTCCGGGGGCGCCAAGGTGAGCAGTACTTC.

The chain uses TRBV7-9 and TRBJ2-1; D may be TRBD1 (6 bases). The CDR3 has 15 amino acids. V lost 2 bases to trimming and J lost 4 bases, with 12 bases between them. Germline CDR1 and CDR2: SEHNR and FQNEAQ (reference sequence). In DNA, the CDR3 is TGTGCCAGCAGCTTACTCAGGCAGGGGTACAATGAGCAGTTCTTC. This sequence encodes CASSLLRQGYNEQFF.

Comment on this clonotype: Compared with germline, one end of the junction differs, possibly owing to a read error. J is TRBJ2-7 and V is TRBV20-1, with TRBD2 identical over 10 bases. The CDR3 loop spans 16 amino acids. CDR1 DFQATT and CDR2 SNEGSKA come from the germline V gene (reference sequence). The CDR3 loop reads CSARGASGSFSYEQYF. CDR3 DNA sequence: TGCAGTGCCAGAGGGGCTAGCGGGAGTTTCTCCTACGAGCAGTACTTC.

The V gene is TRBV2, the J gene TRBJ2-7; D is unresolved. The CDR3 extends over 15 amino acids. Germline CDR1 is SNHLY and CDR2 is FYNNEI. V lost 6 bases, J lost 2 bases, and 17 bases lay in between. CDR3 amino acids: CASSQDTPSTYEQYF. The CDR3 DNA is TGTGCCAGCAGCCAGGATACCCCCTCGACCTACGAGCAGTACTTC.

The chain carries TRBV6-4 and TRBJ1-1; D uncertain. The germline gives CDR1 MRHNA, CDR2 SNTAGT. Trimming removed 2 bases from V and 5 bases from J, with 9 bases in between. This CDR3 contains 13 residues. This chain's CDR3 is CASSDRLGTEAFF. The CDR3 bases are TGTGCCAGCAGTGACCGATTGGGAACTGAAGCTTTCTTT.

The J gene is TRBJ1-1, the V gene TRBV3-1, with TRBD1 as a possible D gene (5 bases). The CDR3 spans 14 residues. Germline V gene data show CDR1 as LGHDT and CDR2 as YNNKEL (reference sequence). The ends were cut back, 1 base at V and 5 bases at J, with 11 bases in the middle. DNA of the CDR3: TGTGCCAGCAGCCAAGGGGGCAGTACTACTGAAGCTTTCTTT. Amino acid sequence: CASSQGGSTTEAFF. The whole variable domain, filled in from reference TRBV3-1 and TRBJ1-1, reads DTAVSQTPKYLVTQMGNDKSIKCEQNLGHDTMYWYKQDSKKFLKIMFSYNNKELIINETVPNRFSPKSPDKAHLNLHINSLELGDSAVYFCASSQGGSTTEAFFGQGTRLTVV.

The sample holds one count of this clonotype. A much larger clonotype is one base distant, so this may be a read error. The chain is built from TRBV10-3 and TRBJ2-1, with D possibly matching TRBD2 (5 bases). This CDR3 region has 15 residues. V was shortened by 2 bases and J by 6 bases, with 14 bases between the two germline ends. Per germline, CDR1 ENHRY and CDR2 SYGVKD. CDR3 sequence (DNA): TGTGCCATCAGTGAGGGGTGGGAGCCGCCCAATGAGCAGTTCTTC. This translates into CAISEGWEPPNEQFF.

V usage is TRBV7-2 and J usage is TRBJ2-2; D gene unclear. With 1 base removed from V and 1 base from J, the gap between germline ends came to 4 bases. This CDR3 is 14 amino acids long. Per germline, CDR1 SGHTA and CDR2 FQGNSA. The CDR3 loop is CASSLDRNTGELFF. The DNA for the CDR3 is TGTGCCAGCAGCTTAGACAGGAACACCGGGGAGCTGTTTTTT.

This rearrangement joins TRBV20-1 to TRBJ2-1, with 7 bases fitting TRBD2. The CDR3 sequence is 11 residues long. V gave up 2 bases and J gave up 12 bases; unmatched junction bases: 4. Germline V lookup: CDR1 DFQATT, CDR2 SNEGSKA (reference sequence). CDR3 in DNA: TGCAGTGCTAGAAGCGGGACTTGGCAGTTCTTC. It specifies CSARSGTWQFF.

The chain has TRBV7-2 and TRBJ1-3, with 7 bases lining up with TRBD1. CDR1 and CDR2 from the germline V gene are SGHTA and FQGNSA. J was trimmed by 3 bases and V by 5 bases; bases with no gene match: 16. The CDR3 totals 18 residues. The chain's CDR3 is CASSPYRVQGVVGNTIYF. The CDR3 region has the DNA TGTGCCAGCAGCCCATATAGGGTGCAGGGGGTCGTTGGAAACACCATATATTTT.

CDR3 region: CASSHGGYEQFF. The CDR3 DNA is TGTGCCAGCAGCCACGGGGGGTATGAGCAGTTCTTC. The chain couples TRBV3-1 to TRBJ2-1; 7 bases fit TRBD2. The CDR3 runs to 12 residues. With 3 bases clipped from V and 8 bases from J, the junction kept 1 base outside the gene matches. The V gene's germline CDR1 is LGHDT and CDR2 YNNKEL (reference sequence).

This clonotype was recorded many times. The gene calls are TRBV4-3 and TRBJ1-2, with D possibly TRBD1 on 6 matching bases. Trimming stripped 1 base from V and 8 bases from J, with 11 bases between. From germline, CDR1 is LGHNA and CDR2 YSLEER. The CDR3 is 13 residues long. The CDR3 protein is CASSQVGGLGYTF. The DNA for the CDR3 is TGCGCCAGCAGCCAAGTCGGGGGGCTCGGCTACACCTTC.

CDR3 nucleotides: TGTGCCAGAGGTACGGGACACCCCTCCTACGAGCAGTACTTC. It specifies CARGTGHPSYEQYF. The V and J genes are TRBV27 and TRBJ2-7; a weak D match, TRBD1 (6 bases). The CDR3 loop spans 14 amino acids. V dropped 9 bases and J dropped 0 bases, with 15 bases sitting between them. The germline V gene encodes CDR1 MNHEY and CDR2 SMNVEV (reference sequence).

The CDR3, as DNA: TGTGCCAGCAGCGGCGACAGGGGGCGCAGGGAGCAGTTCTTC. Translated, it gives CASSGDRGRREQFF. The rearrangement joins TRBV7-2 to TRBJ2-1; 10 nucleotides match TRBD1. Germline lookup yields CDR1 SGHTA and CDR2 FQGNSA. CDR3 length: 14 amino acids. The junction had 8 bases not matched to a gene; V was cut back by 5 bases and J by 10 bases.

V and J are TRBV30 and TRBJ1-2; TRBD1 matches at 11 bases. The CDR3 is made up of 14 amino acids. Germline V gene sequence: CDR1 GTSNPN, CDR2 SVGIG (reference sequence). The V and J ends lost 1 base and 5 bases, in that order; junction bases with no gene match: 3. CDR3 DNA: TGTGCCTGGAGTGAGGGACAGGGGGGTTATGGCTACACCTTC. This gives the protein CAWSEGQGGYGYTF.

V usage is TRBV9 and J usage is TRBJ2-7; 8 nucleotides align to TRBD2. V lost 3 bases, J lost 2 bases, and 10 bases stayed unmatched. The V gene's germline CDR1 is SGDLS and CDR2 YYNGEE. The CDR3 extends over 16 amino acids. The CDR3 DNA reads as TGTGCCAGCAGCGGAGGTGGGACTAGAACCACCTACGAGCAGTACTTC. This codes for CASSGGGTRTTYEQYF.

This clonotype was detected ten times or more. The V and J genes are TRBV7-2 and TRBJ2-1; D uncertain. The CDR3 is 14 residues long. Per germline, CDR1 SGHTA and CDR2 FQGNSA. Deletions cut 0 bases from V and 4 bases from J, with 7 bases between. This chain's CDR3 is CASSLAEEYNEQFF. The CDR3 DNA reads as TGTGCCAGCAGCTTAGCAGAGGAGTACAATGAGCAGTTCTTC. Full variable domain (rest looked up from reference TRBV7-2 and TRBJ2-1): GAGVSQSPSNKVTEKGKDVELRCDPISGHTALYWYRQSLGQGLEFLIYFQGNSAPDKSGLPSDRFSAERTGGSVSTLTIQRTQQEDSAVYLCASSLAEEYNEQFFGPGTRLTVL.

This clonotype was observed many times. The V and J genes are TRBV4-3 and TRBJ1-4; D gene ambiguous. V was clipped by 0 bases and J by 8 bases, with 13 bases between them. CDR1 is LGHNA, CDR2 YSLEER, per germline. The CDR3 runs 15 residues. CDR3 nucleotides: TGCGCCAGCAGCCAAGAAACCCCGACCCGGGAAAAACTGTTTTTT. Translated, it gives CASSQETPTREKLFF.

This clonotype was detected ten times or more. The J gene is TRBJ2-1, the V gene TRBV29-1, with 11 bases matching TRBD2. The CDR3 runs 13 residues. Looked up from germline, CDR1 is SQVTM and CDR2 is ANQGSEA. V dropped 5 bases and J dropped 7; count of bases not matched to a gene: 4. This chain's CDR3 is CSVMPSGRNEQFF. The CDR3 DNA reads TGCAGCGTTATGCCTAGCGGGAGGAATGAGCAGTTCTTC.

The rearrangement joins TRBV2 to TRBJ2-1; TRBD2 aligns across 9 bases. Trimming removed 9 bases from V and 6 bases from J; junction bases left unmatched: 0. Germline V gene lookup returns CDR1 SNHLY and CDR2 FYNNEI. This CDR3 contains 11 residues. The CDR3, as DNA: TGTGCCAGTAGCGGGAGCAATGAGCAGTTCTTC. Translated: CASSGSNEQFF.